Following are 25 T cell receptor beta chains from one sample sequenced in a study of shared clonotypes between healthy human individuals. Sequencing was performed with immunoSEQ multiplex PCR; in TCRdb, only in-frame clones are kept and a portion is missing. This sample carries about 330,000 clones, around 86% of them seen once, and the ten largest clones take 16%. The sample was memory CD8+ T cells sorted from blood. Subset here: CD45RO+ cells pooled with CCR7-negative TemRA cells. Receptors were obtained from a man between 18 and 35 years old in good health.

V gene TRBV6-5 combines with J gene TRBJ2-7; D is undetermined. V was cut by 0 bases and J by 4 bases, with 10 bases left in between. Germline values: CDR1 MNHEY, CDR2 SVGAGI. The CDR3 covers 14 residues. DNA of the CDR3: TGTGCCAGCAGTTACTCTTCGGCGGTATACGAGCAGTACTTC. It specifies CASSYSSAVYEQYF.

V and J are TRBV27 and TRBJ1-2; possible D gene TRBD1, 5 bases. Trimming shortened V by 2 bases and J by 5 bases, and 15 bases separated the two germline ends. The V gene's germline CDR1 is MNHEY and CDR2 SMNVEV (reference sequence). This CDR3 contains 15 residues. CDR3 bases: TGTGCCAGCAGTTTACTCGGGGGTGGGGGATATGGCTACACCTTC. Translation: CASSLLGGGGYGYTF.

V gene TRBV4-3 combines with J gene TRBJ1-6, with no clear D. The CDR3 spans 13 residues. Between the trimmed V and J ends, which lost 8 bases and 7 bases, there was a span of 12 bases. Germline CDR1 LGHNA, CDR2 YSLEER. The CDR3 DNA is TGCGCCAGCGGGGTCGATGAGAATTCACCCCTCCACTTT. It translates to CASGVDENSPLHF.

This clone was observed a handful of times. The chain combines TRBV25-1 with TRBJ2-7; D uncertain. The CDR3 length is 12 residues. Between the trimmed V and J ends, which lost 1 base and 4 bases, there was a span of 5 bases. Germline V gene data show CDR1 as MGHDK and CDR2 as SYGVNS. The CDR3 reads CASSESWYEQYF. CDR3 nucleotides: TGTGCCAGCAGTGAATCTTGGTACGAGCAGTACTTC.

This chain connects TRBV6-6 to TRBJ1-5; no firm D call. Germline CDR1 MNHNY, CDR2 SVGAGI (reference sequence). This CDR3 spans 14 amino acids. V was pared by 3 bases and J by 0 bases, with 6 bases between. The CDR3 bases are TGTGCCAGCAGTTATGGAGTTAGCAATCAGCCCCAGCATTTT. This encodes CASSYGVSNQPQHF.

This clone has at least ten counts. V usage is TRBV7-9 and J usage is TRBJ2-1, with D perhaps assigned TRBD1 or TRBD2 (5 bases each). The ends were cut back, 7 bases at V and 7 bases at J, with 11 bases in the middle. CDR1 SEHNR and CDR2 FQNEAQ come from the germline V gene (reference sequence). The length of the CDR3 is 12 residues. The CDR3 coding sequence is TGTGCCAGCACTGCCGGGGCAAATGAGCAGTTCTTC. Amino acids: CASTAGANEQFF.

The chain employs TRBV13 and TRBJ2-4; D is possibly TRBD1 (5 bases). The germline V gene encodes CDR1 PRHDT and CDR2 FYEKMQ (reference sequence). Trimming cost V 0 bases and J 7 bases, with 25 bases left between them. The CDR3 is 19 residues long. CDR3 in amino acids: CASSLGLIPGWIVRNIQYF. CDR3 in DNA: TGTGCCAGCAGCTTAGGCCTAATTCCAGGGTGGATCGTCCGGAACATTCAGTACTTC.

This clone was counted ten times or more. In the same sample, other DNA sequences code for this CDR3. This chain uses TRBV5-6 with TRBJ2-7; possibly TRBD1 or TRBD2 for D (5 bases each). This CDR3 contains 13 residues. Trimming shortened V by 2 bases and J by 1 base, and 7 bases separated the two germline ends. Germline V gene sequence: CDR1 SGHDT, CDR2 YYEEEE. DNA of the CDR3: TGTGCCAGCAGCTTTGGGGGTTCCTACGAGCAGTACTTC. Residues: CASSFGGSYEQYF.

The chain carries TRBV7-9 and TRBJ1-2; no definite D call. CDR1 and CDR2 from the germline V gene are SEHNR and FQNEAQ (reference sequence). The CDR3 covers 13 residues. V was pared by 5 bases and J by 8 bases, with 15 bases between. The CDR3 loop reads CASSPDYPPGYTF. CDR3 nucleotides: TGTGCCAGCAGCCCGGACTACCCTCCCGGCTACACCTTC.

V and J are TRBV5-4 and TRBJ2-7; the D gene is possibly TRBD1 (5 bases). This CDR3 comprises 14 residues. The germline gives CDR1 SGHNT, CDR2 YYREEE (reference sequence). Trimming shortened V by 3 bases and J by 0 bases, and 10 bases separated the two germline ends. CDR3 nucleotide sequence: TGTGCCAGCAGCTACCTTGGGGCCTCCTACGAGCAGTACTTC. It codes for CASSYLGASYEQYF.

The chain combines TRBV4-3 with TRBJ2-5, with 9 bases identical to TRBD2. V shed 0 bases, J shed 5 bases, and the junction held 10 bases outside the gene matches. CDR1 LGHNA and CDR2 YSLEER come from the germline V gene. The CDR3 spans 17 residues. The CDR3 here is CASSQDIGGRAGETQYF. The CDR3 nucleotides are TGCGCCAGCAGCCAAGATATCGGCGGGAGGGCCGGGGAGACCCAGTACTTC.

The genes are TRBV7-6 and TRBJ2-3; 7 bases are shared with TRBD1. Germline V gives CDR1 SGHVS, CDR2 FNYEAQ. This CDR3 region has 16 residues. Losses at the gene ends were 5 bases for V and 6 bases for J; bases not matched to a gene: 14. The CDR3 DNA follows: TGTGCCAGCAGCCGAAGACAGGGCACGCTTCATGATACGCAGTATTTT. It encodes CASSRRQGTLHDTQYF.

This CDR3 reads CASSIDPVDYTDTQYF. The CDR3 nucleotides are TGTGCCAGTAGTATAGATCCCGTCGACTACACAGATACGCAGTATTTT. V usage is TRBV19 and J usage is TRBJ2-3; the D gene is possibly TRBD2 (5 bases). This CDR3 is built from 16 residues. Germline assignment: CDR1 LNHDA and CDR2 SQIVND (reference sequence). V was clipped by 0 bases and J by 2 bases, with 12 bases between them.

The gene calls are TRBV13 and TRBJ2-2; 7 bases agree with TRBD1. Trimming took 5 bases from V and 5 from J; bases not matched to a gene: 2. Germline V lookup: CDR1 PRHDT, CDR2 FYEKMQ (reference sequence). The CDR3 has 13 amino acids. The CDR3: CASSTTGTGELFF. CDR3 nucleotides: TGTGCCAGCAGCACGACAGGGACCGGGGAGCTGTTTTTT.

V and J are TRBV7-9 and TRBJ2-7, with D possibly being TRBD2 (6 bases). CDR3 size: 13 residues. Germline loops: CDR1 SEHNR, CDR2 FQNEAQ (reference sequence). Trimming took off 11 bases at V and 3 bases at J, with 17 bases between the two ends. The CDR3 nucleotides are TGTGCCGGGGTTGATACTAGCAGCTACGAGCAGTACTTC. It translates to CAGVDTSSYEQYF. The complete variable domain, with remaining parts taken from reference TRBV7-9 and TRBJ2-7, reads DTGVSQNPRHKITKRGQNVTFRCDPISEHNRLYWYRQTLGQGPEFLTYFQNEAQLEKSRLLSDRFSAERPKGSFSTLEIQRTEQGDSAMYLCAGVDTSSYEQYFGPGTRLTVT.

The chain carries TRBV5-6 and TRBJ2-3; D is possibly TRBD2 (5 bases). Deletions cut 1 base from V and 0 bases from J, with 15 bases between. CDR1 and CDR2 (germline): SGHDT, YYEEEE. The CDR3 has 17 amino acids. CDR3 coding DNA: TGTGCCAGCAGCTTGTGGGCTGGGAGTACTAGCACAGATACGCAGTATTTT. It codes for CASSLWAGSTSTDTQYF.

This chain joins TRBV27 and TRBJ2-1, with TRBD2 identical over 9 bases. CDR3 length: 14 amino acids. V was clipped by 6 bases and J by 6 bases; unmatched bases: 6. The V gene's germline CDR1 is MNHEY and CDR2 SMNVEV (reference sequence). The CDR3 nucleotides read TGTGCCAGCAGAGCGGGAGGCTTATTCAATGAGCAGTTCTTC. Translating it yields CASRAGGLFNEQFF.

The rearrangement links TRBV15 to TRBJ2-7; weak D call: TRBD2 (5 bases). Germline CDR1 LNHNV, CDR2 YYDKDF (reference sequence). The germline V and J ends were trimmed by 3 bases and 3 bases, with 9 bases remaining between them. The CDR3 has 13 amino acids. This chain's CDR3 is CATSSGLVYEQYF. The CDR3 bases are TGTGCCACCAGCAGTGGACTTGTCTACGAGCAGTACTTC. Together with reference TRBV15 and TRBJ2-7, the CDR3 gives the full variable domain: DAMVIQNPRYQVTQFGKPVTLSCSQTLNHNVMYWYQQKSSQAPKLLFHYYDKDFNNEADTPDNFQSRRPNTSFCFLDIRSPGLGDTAMYLCATSSGLVYEQYFGPGTRLTVT.

This sequence joins TRBV5-6 and TRBJ2-4; D is uncertain. The CDR3 runs 17 residues. Per the germline V gene, CDR1 is SGHDT and CDR2 is YYEEEE. V gave up 2 bases and J gave up 0 bases, with 15 bases separating them. Here the CDR3 reads CASSFLVDELAKNIQYF. The CDR3 bases are TGTGCCAGCAGCTTTCTGGTAGACGAACTAGCCAAAAACATTCAGTACTTC.

The chain is built from TRBV4-3 and TRBJ2-3; 10 bases align to TRBD1. This CDR3 is 16 amino acids long. With V trimmed by 5 bases and J by 7 bases, 12 bases remained unmatched. Germline V gene data show CDR1 as LGHNA and CDR2 as YSLEER. The CDR3: CASSFTRDRGRHTQYF. In DNA form, the CDR3 reads TGCGCCAGCAGCTTCACCCGGGACAGGGGAAGACATACGCAGTATTTT.

This rearrangement joins TRBV28 to TRBJ2-5; D gene unclear. CDR3 size: 12 residues. CDR1 is MDHEN, CDR2 SYDVKM, per germline. V was clipped by 4 bases and J by 3 bases, with 6 bases between them. The CDR3 DNA sequence: TGTGCCAGCAGTTGGGCAGAAGAGACCCAGTACTTC. Protein sequence: CASSWAEETQYF. The entire variable domain, with the rest obtained from reference TRBV28 and TRBJ2-5, is as follows: DVKVTQSSRYLVKRTGEKVFLECVQDMDHENMFWYRQDPGLGLRLIYFSYDVKMKEKGDIPEGYSVSREKKERFSLILESASTNQTSMYLCASSWAEETQYFGPGTRLLVL.

The count of this clone is one. The rearrangement links TRBV25-1 to TRBJ1-5; 7 bases are shared with TRBD1. Germline CDR1 and CDR2: MGHDK and SYGVNS. This CDR3 has 15 residues. The V segment lost 7 bases and the J segment 4 bases; nucleotides outside the gene matches: 10. CDR3 nucleotides: TGTGCCAGCACCTCCGCGGCAGGGGGAAATCAGCCCCAGCATTTT. Residues: CASTSAAGGNQPQHF.

The CDR3 bases are TGCAGCGTTGAAGATCCTCGAGGGACAGGTAATGAAAAACTGTTTTTT. Translating gives CSVEDPRGTGNEKLFF. The chain recombines TRBV29-1 with TRBJ1-4; 8 bases map to TRBD1. Trimming removed 0 bases from V and 4 bases from J; junction bases left unmatched: 7. From germline, CDR1 is SQVTM and CDR2 ANQGSEA. This CDR3 contains 16 residues. The variable domain in full, completed from reference TRBV29-1 and TRBJ1-4, reads SAVISQKPSRDICQRGTSLTIQCQVDSQVTMMFWYRQQPGQSLTLIATANQGSEATYESGFVIDKFPISRPNLTFSTLTVSNMSPEDSSIYLCSVEDPRGTGNEKLFFGSGTQLSVL.

In its sample, this clone was seen once. The J gene is TRBJ1-2, the V gene TRBV7-9; TRBD1 is a possible D gene (6 bases). Germline values: CDR1 SEHNR, CDR2 FQNEAQ (reference sequence). The CDR3 length is 13 residues. The germline V and J ends were trimmed by 7 bases and 4 bases, with 13 bases remaining between them. CDR3 sequence: CASTRGRAYGYTF. The DNA for the CDR3 is TGTGCCAGCACCCGGGGGCGGGCCTATGGCTACACCTTC.

This clone was observed a few times. This chain links TRBV7-3 with TRBJ2-7; the D gene is possibly TRBD1 (5 bases). Trimming cost V 1 base and J 0 bases, with 7 bases left between them. CDR3 size: 14 residues. Germline assignment: CDR1 SGHTA and CDR2 FQGTGA. This CDR3 is CASSLMQGSYEQYF. The DNA for the CDR3 is TGTGCCAGCAGCTTAATGCAGGGCTCCTACGAGCAGTACTTC.